These 6 T cell receptor beta chains share one sample of origin, sequenced in a study of shared clonotypes between healthy human individuals. The data were produced by immunoSEQ multiplex PCR, yet TCRdb's version contains in-frame clones alone and is incomplete. The table records around 690,000 clones, 80% to 95% of them present only once. The specimen was memory CD8+ T cells from PBMCs. Subset given: CD45RO+ cells pooled with CCR7-negative TemRA cells. Receptors originate from a young man in good health. Some clones in this sample may be carry-over from other donors' samples.

This clone appeared once. The chain has TRBV4-3 and TRBJ1-3, with TRBD1 matching over 7 bases. This CDR3 region has 18 residues. Germline V CDR1 and CDR2: LGHNA, YSLEER. V shed 1 base and J 4 bases; nucleotides not matched to a gene: 13. The CDR3 DNA reads as TGCGCCAGCAGCCAAGTCTCTCCCGGGACAGCAAAAGGAAACACCATATATTTT. Protein: CASSQVSPGTAKGNTIYF.

The rearrangement uses TRBV7-9 and TRBJ1-4; TRBD1 might be the D (5 bases). Germline values: CDR1 SEHNR, CDR2 FQNEAQ (reference sequence). The V gene lost 4 bases and the J gene lost 7 bases, with 19 bases spanning the gap. The CDR3 covers 16 residues. CDR3 in amino acids: CASSSTFEGLVEKLFF. The CDR3 DNA is TGTGCCAGCAGCTCCACTTTTGAGGGGCTTGTTGAAAAACTGTTTTTT.

The V gene is TRBV30, the J gene TRBJ1-6; D ambiguous. Trimming shortened V by 2 bases and J by 0 bases, and 14 bases separated the two germline ends. Germline V lookup: CDR1 GTSNPN, CDR2 SVGIG (reference sequence). The CDR3 has 17 amino acids. In DNA form, the CDR3 reads TGTGCCTGGAGTCCACCCTACTCGAGCTCCTATAATTCACCCCTCCACTTT. This gives the protein CAWSPPYSSSYNSPLHF.

The genes are TRBV5-5 and TRBJ2-1, with a weak D call TRBD2 (5 bases). The CDR3 is 19 residues long. V lost 6 bases, J lost 4 bases, and 29 bases lay in between. Germline CDR1 is SGHKS and CDR2 is YYEKEE (reference sequence). The CDR3: CASKSVREPAPNQYNEQFF. The CDR3 DNA reads as TGTGCCAGCAAATCCGTCCGGGAACCGGCCCCCAACCAATACAATGAGCAGTTCTTC.

The CDR3 is CASSHDSGDGELFF. The CDR3, as DNA: TGCGCCAGCAGCCATGATTCGGGGGACGGGGAGCTGTTTTTT. The chain has TRBV4-1 and TRBJ2-2, with a tentative D call TRBD2 (6 bases). CDR3 length: 14 residues. The germline V and J ends were trimmed by 3 bases and 7 bases, with 12 bases remaining between them. Per the germline V gene, CDR1 is MGHRA and CDR2 is YSYEKL.

The chain couples TRBV19 to TRBJ1-1; a weak D match, TRBD1 (5 bases). V shed 5 bases and J shed 8 bases, with 9 bases lying between them. CDR3 length: 11 amino acids. Per the germline V gene, CDR1 is LNHDA and CDR2 is SQIVND (reference sequence). The CDR3, as DNA: TGTGCCAGTAGTGGCCCAGGGGAAGCTTTCTTT. It specifies CASSGPGEAFF.